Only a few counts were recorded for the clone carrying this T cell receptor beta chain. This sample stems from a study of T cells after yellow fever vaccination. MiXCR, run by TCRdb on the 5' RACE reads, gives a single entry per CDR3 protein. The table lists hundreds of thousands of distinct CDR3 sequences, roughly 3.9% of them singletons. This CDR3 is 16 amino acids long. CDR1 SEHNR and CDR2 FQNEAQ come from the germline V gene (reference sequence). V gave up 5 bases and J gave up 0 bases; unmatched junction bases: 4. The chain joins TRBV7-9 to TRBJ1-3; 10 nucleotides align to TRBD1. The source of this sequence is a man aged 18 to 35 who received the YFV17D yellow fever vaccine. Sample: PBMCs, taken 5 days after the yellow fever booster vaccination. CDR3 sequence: CASSTRQGASGNTIYF. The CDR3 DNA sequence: TGTGCCAGCAGCACAAGACAGGGGGCCTCTGGAAACACCATATATTTT.